This T cell receptor beta chain was sequenced during a study of technical replicates of blood from a handful of donors. Sequencing used immunoSEQ multiplex PCR; TCRdb keeps in-frame clones, though not all of them. The sample lists tens of thousands of clones, roughly 96% occurring once. This CDR3 is built from 13 residues. Trimming removed 0 bases at V and 7 bases at J, with 8 bases between. CDR1 is SGDLS and CDR2 is YYNGEE in the germline V gene. This clone turned up a few times. The specimen sequenced was T cells isolated from PBMCs. The rearrangement joins TRBV9 to TRBJ1-5; D call uncertain. The clonotype was recovered from a human donor in good health. CDR3 in amino acids: CASSVGQNQPQHF. Written as DNA, the CDR3 is TGTGCCAGCAGCGTAGGACAAAACCAGCCCCAGCATTTT.